This entry lists 19 T cell receptor beta chains sequenced from one sample in a study of CD8 T cells in Susac syndrome. The RNA, about 0.45 to 1 ug, was put through reverse transcription using random hexamers. One entry per CDR3 protein results from TCRdb running MiXCR on the immunoSEQ multiplex PCR reads. The table shows 250,000 to 300,000 distinct CDR3 sequences, with around 84% occurring only once. Sample: CD8+ T cells from PBMCs. Receptors were obtained from a human donor with multiple sclerosis.

This clonotype is a singleton in its sample. This chain connects TRBV28 to TRBJ1-1, with no clear D. The CDR3 length is 15 residues. Between the trimmed V and J ends, which lost 5 bases and 1 base, there was a span of 14 bases. The germline V gene has CDR1 MDHEN and CDR2 SYDVKM. Here the CDR3 DNA reads TGTGCCAGCAGTCCCTCCTCCGACACGAACACTGAAGCTTTCTTT. Protein: CASSPSSDTNTEAFF.

V usage is TRBV27 and J usage is TRBJ1-1; no reliable D call. This CDR3 is built from 11 residues. Germline values: CDR1 MNHEY, CDR2 SMNVEV (reference sequence). Trimming cost V 10 bases and J 6 bases, with 12 bases left between them. DNA for the CDR3: TGTGCCACCGCTACGGTCGCTGAAGCTTTCTTT. It is translated as CATATVAEAFF.

The V and J genes are TRBV20-1 and TRBJ2-1; 9 nucleotides match TRBD2. Germline-derived CDR1 and CDR2 are DFQATT and SNEGSKA (reference sequence). The CDR3 spans 16 residues. V shed 4 bases, J shed 4 bases, and the junction held 11 bases outside the gene matches. The CDR3 is CSATPRLAEFYNEQFF. In DNA form, the CDR3 reads TGCAGTGCTACCCCAAGACTAGCGGAGTTTTACAATGAGCAGTTCTTC.

The chain recombines TRBV19 with TRBJ2-4, with 9 bases lining up with TRBD1. After removal of 3 bases from V and 0 bases from J, the junction contained 9 bases not matched to a gene. Germline values: CDR1 LNHDA, CDR2 SQIVND (reference sequence). The CDR3 totals 18 residues. CDR3 bases: TGTGCCAGTAGTATTAGACCGGGACAGGGACTAGCCAAAAACATTCAGTACTTC. Protein product: CASSIRPGQGLAKNIQYF.

This chain's CDR3 is CSARADGSNTEAFF. In DNA, the CDR3 is TGCAGTGCTAGAGCGGACGGCAGCAACACTGAAGCTTTCTTT. The chain employs TRBV20-1 and TRBJ1-1; D unresolved. Trimming took off 1 base at V and 2 bases at J, with 11 bases between the two ends. This CDR3 is 14 amino acids long. Germline assignment: CDR1 DFQATT and CDR2 SNEGSKA (reference sequence).

This clonotype was recorded a few times. The chain joins TRBV27 to TRBJ2-1; no clear D. This CDR3 is built from 12 residues. V was pared by 3 bases and J by 5 bases, with 5 bases between. CDR1 is MNHEY and CDR2 is SMNVEV in the germline V gene (reference sequence). The CDR3 here is CASSFLNNEQFF. CDR3 nucleotide sequence: TGTGCCAGCAGTTTTTTGAACAATGAGCAGTTCTTC.

The chain joins TRBV28 to TRBJ2-7, with 7 bases fitting TRBD1. This CDR3 region has 13 residues. CDR1 and CDR2 (germline): MDHEN, SYDVKM. After removal of 7 bases from V and 5 bases from J, the junction contained 8 bases not matched to a gene. Written as DNA, the CDR3 is TGTGCCAGCACTGGGACAGTCGGCCACGAGCAGTACTTC. Translated, it gives CASTGTVGHEQYF.

This chain links TRBV6-1 with TRBJ2-7; D is unresolved. The germline V gene has CDR1 MNHNS and CDR2 SASEGT. The length of the CDR3 is 13 residues. Trimming removed 6 bases from V and 3 bases from J, with 12 bases in between. The CDR3 protein is CASRSGLLYEQYF. The CDR3 nucleotides read TGTGCCAGCAGATCGGGCCTCCTCTACGAGCAGTACTTC.

V is TRBV29-1 and J is TRBJ2-6, with TRBD1 matching 8 bases. V lost 6 bases to trimming and J lost 9 bases; unmatched junction nucleotides: 10. From germline, CDR1 is SQVTM and CDR2 ANQGSEA. The CDR3 has 14 residues. The CDR3 here is CSVPRQGFDNVLTF. CDR3 DNA: TGCAGCGTCCCCCGACAGGGGTTTGACAACGTCCTGACTTTC.

V gene TRBV27 combines with J gene TRBJ1-5; D is perhaps TRBD1 (5 bases). The CDR3 sequence is 14 residues long. The ends were cut back, 3 bases at V and 6 bases at J, with 12 bases in the middle. Looked up from germline, CDR1 is MNHEY and CDR2 is SMNVEV (reference sequence). The CDR3 spells CASSFGQRGQPQHF. In nucleotides, the CDR3 is TGTGCCAGCAGTTTTGGACAACGGGGTCAGCCCCAGCATTTT.

This clonotype was recorded a few times. This chain uses TRBV7-9 with TRBJ1-2; 10 bases map to TRBD1. This CDR3 comprises 15 residues. CDR1 is SEHNR, CDR2 FQNEAQ, per germline (reference sequence). Trimming took 3 bases from V and 2 from J; bases not matched to a gene: 3. CDR3 nucleotides: TGTGCCAGCAGCTTGGGGACAGGGGTGAACTATGGCTACACCTTC. It translates to CASSLGTGVNYGYTF.

The J gene is TRBJ2-4, the V gene TRBV7-9, with D perhaps being TRBD1 or TRBD2 (6 bases each). CDR3 length: 18 amino acids. V dropped 5 bases and J dropped 1 base, with 21 bases sitting between them. The germline CDR1 and CDR2 sequences are SEHNR and FQNEAQ (reference sequence). The CDR3 region has the DNA TGTGCCAGCAGCCAACCCATAGGGGGGCGCAGGGCCAAAAACATTCAGTACTTC. Protein product: CASSQPIGGRRAKNIQYF.

The J gene is TRBJ2-7, the V gene TRBV20-1; D not certain. This CDR3 contains 16 residues. Germline V gives CDR1 DFQATT, CDR2 SNEGSKA (reference sequence). With 0 bases removed from V and 0 bases from J, the gap between germline ends came to 15 bases. This CDR3 reads CSARDVSALYSYEQYF. CDR3 bases: TGCAGTGCTAGAGATGTCAGCGCCCTTTACTCCTACGAGCAGTACTTC.

The V gene is TRBV19, the J gene TRBJ1-1; the D is unclear. The V end lost 1 base, the J end lost 4 bases, and 10 bases lay between the germline ends. This CDR3 contains 14 residues. Germline V gene lookup returns CDR1 LNHDA and CDR2 SQIVND (reference sequence). The CDR3 DNA sequence: TGTGCCAGTAGTATAGTTTTCGCGGGCACTGAAGCTTTCTTT. Translation: CASSIVFAGTEAFF. Looking up the rest from reference TRBV19 and TRBJ1-1 gives the full variable domain: DGGITQSPKYLFRKEGQNVTLSCEQNLNHDAMYWYRQDPGQGLRLIYYSQIVNDFQKGDIAEGYSVSREKKESFPLTVTSAQKNPTAFYLCASSIVFAGTEAFFGQGTRLTVV.

The chain carries TRBV27 and TRBJ1-4, with D uncertain. The CDR3 has 17 amino acids. Germline-derived CDR1 and CDR2 are MNHEY and SMNVEV (reference sequence). Deletions cut 0 bases from V and 0 bases from J, with 11 bases between. CDR3 bases: TGTGCCAGCAGTTTATCGGTCGGGGATGCAACTAATGAAAAACTGTTTTTT. Translated, it gives CASSLSVGDATNEKLFF.

The chain couples TRBV13 to TRBJ2-7; D might be TRBD1 or TRBD2, each matching 5 bases. There are 14 residues in the CDR3. Germline CDR1 is PRHDT and CDR2 is FYEKMQ (reference sequence). The ends were cut back, 4 bases at V and 7 bases at J, with 17 bases in the middle. The CDR3 sequence: CASSSDGGRWEQYF. The CDR3 DNA sequence: TGTGCCAGCAGCTCGGATGGGGGTAGGTGGGAGCAGTACTTC.

The rearrangement joins TRBV28 to TRBJ1-5; TRBD1 aligns across 7 bases. Trimming removed 5 bases from V and 0 bases from J; junction bases left unmatched: 13. Per the germline V gene, CDR1 is MDHEN and CDR2 is SYDVKM. This CDR3 is built from 18 residues. CDR3 residues: CASSPLWAGGNSNQPQHF. CDR3 coding DNA: TGTGCCAGCAGTCCCCTCTGGGCAGGGGGGAATAGCAATCAGCCCCAGCATTTT.

The chain recombines TRBV28 with TRBJ2-5, with D perhaps TRBD1 (5 bases). Germline-derived CDR1 and CDR2 are MDHEN and SYDVKM. The V gene lost 1 base and the J gene lost 1 base, with 10 bases spanning the gap. This CDR3 contains 15 residues. DNA of the CDR3: TGTGCCAGCAGTTTATTGGGGCGTACCCAAGAGACCCAGTACTTC. Protein product: CASSLLGRTQETQYF. Using reference TRBV28 and TRBJ2-5 for the parts outside the CDR3, the full variable domain is DVKVTQSSRYLVKRTGEKVFLECVQDMDHENMFWYRQDPGLGLRLIYFSYDVKMKEKGDIPEGYSVSREKKERFSLILESASTNQTSMYLCASSLLGRTQETQYFGPGTRLLVL.

This rearrangement joins TRBV9 to TRBJ2-1; 9 nucleotides line up with TRBD1. Germline CDR1 and CDR2: SGDLS and YYNGEE. This CDR3 is 15 amino acids long. The V gene end was trimmed by 4 bases and the J gene end by 9 bases; junction bases not matched to a gene: 11. CDR3 DNA: TGTGCCAGCAGCCCGCATCGGGACAGGGCTATTGAGCAGTTCTTC. Translation: CASSPHRDRAIEQFF.